The next 31 T cell receptor beta chains were all read from a single sample in a study of T cell repertoires in cytomegalovirus infection. Their antigen targets remain unknown. Via MiXCR, TCRdb re-called the reads, giving one row per CDR3 protein. The sample contains about 350,000 distinct CDR3 sequences, about 35% of which appear only once. The material was cultured PBMCs, obtained from culture after CMV antigen stimulation. Source of these receptors: a human donor in good health (CMV status not recorded). Some clones in this sample may be carry-over from other donors' samples.

V usage is TRBV10-3 and J usage is TRBJ1-2; no clear D gene. Germline CDR1 reads ENHRY; CDR2 reads SYGVKD. The V and J ends lost 10 bases and 3 bases respectively, with 6 bases between them. The CDR3 totals 10 residues. The CDR3 nucleotides are TGTGCCAGTGGGGACTATGGCTACACCTTC. Protein sequence: CASGDYGYTF.

This clonotype showed up just a few times. This chain uses TRBV7-2 with TRBJ1-6, with a weak D call TRBD1 (5 bases). V gave up 5 bases and J gave up 5 bases, with 16 bases separating them. Germline-derived CDR1 and CDR2 are SGHTA and FQGNSA. The length of the CDR3 is 16 residues. The CDR3 sequence is CASSPNVGTNNSPLHF. In DNA, the CDR3 is TGTGCCAGCAGCCCCAATGTGGGGACCAATAATTCACCCCTCCACTTT.

For the CDR3, the DNA is TGTGCCAGTATCGGTGTGGGGGGAGGCGTAGGAGAGACCCAGTACTTC. Protein sequence: CASIGVGGGVGETQYF. V usage is TRBV19 and J usage is TRBJ2-5, with D possibly matching TRBD2 (6 bases). The V and J ends lost 7 bases and 4 bases respectively, with 22 bases between them. CDR3 length: 16 residues. Germline CDR1 LNHDA, CDR2 SQIVND (reference sequence).

The chain combines TRBV27 with TRBJ2-5; possible D gene TRBD2, 6 bases. The CDR3 length is 13 residues. Between the trimmed V and J ends, which lost 7 bases and 5 bases, there was a span of 14 bases. Germline V gives CDR1 MNHEY, CDR2 SMNVEV (reference sequence). The CDR3: CASKVGRGETQYF. Written as DNA, the CDR3 is TGTGCCAGCAAGGTCGGGAGAGGGGAGACCCAGTACTTC.

This clonotype was picked up a small number of times. CDR3 in amino acids: CAISEFTEAFF. The CDR3 coding sequence is TGTGCCATCAGTGAGTTCACTGAAGCTTTCTTT. V gene TRBV10-3 combines with J gene TRBJ1-1; D unclear. Deletions cut 1 base from V and 4 bases from J, with 1 base between. The CDR3 covers 11 residues. Germline-derived CDR1 and CDR2 are ENHRY and SYGVKD.

This clonotype was counted only a few times. The chain employs TRBV7-2 and TRBJ2-5, with D possibly matching TRBD2 (6 bases). Germline CDR1 and CDR2: SGHTA and FQGNSA. CDR3 length equals 16 residues. V lost 5 bases and J 2 bases, leaving 18 bases between the germline ends. In DNA form, the CDR3 reads TGTGCCAGCAGCAACCTGGGACTGGGACTTCAAGAGACCCAGTACTTC. It encodes CASSNLGLGLQETQYF. The entire variable domain, with the rest obtained from reference TRBV7-2 and TRBJ2-5, is as follows: GAGVSQSPSNKVTEKGKDVELRCDPISGHTALYWYRQSLGQGLEFLIYFQGNSAPDKSGLPSDRFSAERTGGSVSTLTIQRTQQEDSAVYLCASSNLGLGLQETQYFGPGTRLLVL.

V usage is TRBV4-3 and J usage is TRBJ1-4, with D tentatively TRBD1 (5 bases). This CDR3 is 15 amino acids long. Germline values: CDR1 LGHNA, CDR2 YSLEER. V shed 1 base and J shed 6 bases, with 12 bases lying between them. DNA for the CDR3: TGCGCCAGCAGCCAAGGGCAGGGCGTATATGAAAAACTGTTTTTT. Amino acid sequence: CASSQGQGVYEKLFF.

This clonotype was counted ten times or more. This chain joins TRBV6-6 and TRBJ2-7; 8 bases map to TRBD2. This CDR3 region has 14 residues. The germline CDR1 and CDR2 sequences are MNHNY and SVGAGI (reference sequence). V was pared by 6 bases and J by 7 bases, with 11 bases of the junction left unmatched. In DNA, the CDR3 is TGTGCCAGCAGCGCCGGGACTAGAACGGGGGAGCAGTACTTC. Its translation is CASSAGTRTGEQYF.

The chain recombines TRBV7-8 with TRBJ2-7, with TRBD1 identical over 8 bases. The CDR3 length is 14 residues. Per germline, CDR1 SGHVS and CDR2 FQNEAQ. The V and J ends lost 5 bases and 6 bases, in that order; junction bases with no gene match: 9. CDR3 nucleotides: TGTGCCAGCAGCCCGGGGACAGGTCTATTCGAGCAGTACGTC. Its protein is CASSPGTGLFEQYV.

The chain combines TRBV5-1 with TRBJ2-1; TRBD1 matches at 8 bases. Per the germline V gene, CDR1 is SGHRS and CDR2 is YFSETQ. This CDR3 is 14 amino acids long. V dropped 0 bases and J dropped 8; count of bases not matched to a gene: 4. The CDR3 reads CASSLASGGDEQFF. DNA of the CDR3: TGCGCCAGCAGCTTGGCCTCAGGGGGCGATGAGCAGTTCTTC.

The chain uses TRBV28 and TRBJ1-3; 8 nucleotides line up with TRBD1. This CDR3 comprises 19 residues. The junction had 16 bases not matched to a gene; V was cut back by 6 bases and J by 0 bases. Germline V gene data show CDR1 as MDHEN and CDR2 as SYDVKM. In DNA, the CDR3 is TGTGCCAGCAGCAACCACCACCGGACAGGGTCCCTCTCTGGAAACACCATATATTTT. Translating it yields CASSNHHRTGSLSGNTIYF.

V gene TRBV28 combines with J gene TRBJ2-1, with 7 nucleotides matching TRBD2. CDR1 and CDR2 (germline): MDHEN, SYDVKM. This CDR3 contains 13 residues. V trimming: 5 bases; J trimming: 8 bases; junction bases outside the gene matches: 6. CDR3 amino acids: CASSTRLAYEQFF. Written as DNA, the CDR3 is TGTGCCAGCAGTACGAGACTAGCCTATGAGCAGTTCTTC.

V is TRBV6-1 and J is TRBJ1-5; D ambiguous. The V end lost 9 bases, the J end lost 1 base, and 10 bases lay between the germline ends. This CDR3 has 13 amino acids. The germline CDR1 and CDR2 sequences are MNHNS and SASEGT. For the CDR3, the DNA is TGTGCCAGTAAGCGGGGAAGCAATCAGCCCCAGCATTTT. Translating it yields CASKRGSNQPQHF.

This clonotype was found many times. The chain has TRBV7-6 and TRBJ2-3; maybe TRBD2 (6 bases). This CDR3 region has 15 residues. Looked up from germline, CDR1 is SGHVS and CDR2 is FNYEAQ. Trimming took off 3 bases at V and 2 bases at J, with 12 bases between the two ends. CDR3 amino acids: CASSFGGQATDTQYF. The CDR3 DNA reads as TGTGCCAGCAGCTTCGGGGGTCAAGCCACAGATACGCAGTATTTT.

The chain is built from TRBV6-1 and TRBJ2-1; 8 positions agree with TRBD2. This CDR3 has 14 residues. CDR1 is MNHNS, CDR2 SASEGT, per germline. The ends lost 8 bases at V and 7 bases at J; junction bases unmatched: 10. The CDR3 spells CASAGTRGTNEQFF. The DNA of the CDR3 is TGTGCCAGCGCCGGGACTAGAGGGACGAATGAGCAGTTCTTC.

This clonotype was found many times. The CDR3 DNA follows: TGTGCCAGCAGCTTCAGAGGAGACAGGGGGCTCTCGGGTGAGCAGTTCTTC. This gives the protein CASSFRGDRGLSGEQFF. The V gene is TRBV7-2, the J gene TRBJ2-1; 10 bases line up with TRBD1. Per the germline V gene, CDR1 is SGHTA and CDR2 is FQGNSA. The V segment lost 3 bases and the J segment 9 bases; nucleotides outside the gene matches: 14. CDR3 size: 17 residues.

The chain employs TRBV20-1 and TRBJ2-1; D is undetermined. This CDR3 region has 10 residues. V dropped 3 bases and J dropped 10 bases, with 7 bases sitting between them. Germline lookup yields CDR1 DFQATT and CDR2 SNEGSKA (reference sequence). The CDR3 sequence is CSASLGEQFF. In nucleotides, the CDR3 is TGCAGTGCTAGTTTAGGGGAGCAGTTCTTC.

This rearrangement joins TRBV4-1 to TRBJ2-1; D is uncertain. The CDR3 runs 16 residues. The germline V gene encodes CDR1 MGHRA and CDR2 YSYEKL. Between the trimmed V and J ends, which lost 1 base and 5 bases, there was a span of 15 bases. The CDR3 bases are TGCGCCAGCAGCCAAGGCAGCACCCACAGAAACAATGAGCAGTTCTTC. Protein product: CASSQGSTHRNNEQFF.

This clonotype was picked up a small number of times. This chain joins TRBV4-3 and TRBJ1-2; possibly TRBD1 for D (5 bases). Trimming stripped 0 bases from V and 4 bases from J, with 15 bases between. Germline loops: CDR1 LGHNA, CDR2 YSLEER. The CDR3 is made up of 16 amino acids. The CDR3 nucleotides read TGCGCCAGCAGCCAAGATCCGTCACGGGGGGTCTATGGCTACACCTTC. This gives the protein CASSQDPSRGVYGYTF.

The table lists this clonotype with many counts. J is TRBJ2-7 and V is TRBV7-2, with D possibly being TRBD2 (6 bases). CDR1 SGHTA and CDR2 FQGNSA come from the germline V gene. With 1 base removed from V and 0 bases from J, the gap between germline ends came to 7 bases. The CDR3 extends over 14 amino acids. The CDR3 reads CASSLVGGSYEQYF. CDR3 sequence (DNA): TGTGCCAGCAGCTTAGTGGGGGGCTCCTACGAGCAGTACTTC.

Only a few counts were recorded for this clonotype. In DNA form, the CDR3 reads TGCGCCAGCAGCTTGGCCAGGGGAGGCGGGAGGTGGTCCTACAATGAGCAGTTCTTC. This encodes CASSLARGGGRWSYNEQFF. This rearrangement joins TRBV5-1 to TRBJ2-1; TRBD2 matches 8 bases. V was pared by 0 bases and J by 1 base, with 12 bases of the junction left unmatched. The CDR3 has 19 residues. Per the germline V gene, CDR1 is SGHRS and CDR2 is YFSETQ.

This clonotype is a singleton in its sample. The junction and the germline gene differ at one end; a read error may be behind it. The chain has TRBV28 and TRBJ2-7, with TRBD2 identical over 7 bases. Looked up from germline, CDR1 is MDHEN and CDR2 is SYDVKM. The CDR3 consists of 14 residues. The CDR3 sequence is CASSRGGSLDEPYF. CDR3 DNA: TGTGCCAGCAGTCGCGGCGGGAGTCTCGACGAGCCGTACTTC. Drawing the rest from reference TRBV28 and TRBJ2-7, the complete variable domain is DVKVTQSSRYLVKRTGEKVFLECVQDMDHENMFWYRQDPGLGLRLIYFSYDVKMKEKGDIPEGYSVSREKKERFSLILESASTNQTSMYLCASSRGGSLDEPYFGPGTRLTVT.

Of note for this clonotype: The conserved phenylalanine or tryptophan normally closing the CDR3 is absent here, so this likely arose from a read error. It is unclear where the CDR3 begins or ends on the DNA, so no DNA is shown, and the CDR3 is as TCRdb lists it. V and J are TRBV12-3 or TRBV12-4 and TRBJ2-1. The CDR3 spans 13 amino acids, including both terminal residues. CDR3: CASRTYPHNEQLL.

Regarding this clonotype: One end of the junction is discordant with germline, which a read error may explain. The V gene is TRBV7-2, the J gene TRBJ2-1, with unresolved D. The CDR3 is made up of 13 amino acids. Germline V gene data show CDR1 as SGHTA and CDR2 as FQGNSA. CDR3 amino acids: CASSLVGNNDQFF. Written as DNA, the CDR3 is TGTGCCAGCAGCTTAGTTGGGAACAATGACCAGTTCTTC.

This chain joins TRBV7-2 and TRBJ2-2; D gene ambiguous. The CDR3 extends over 13 amino acids. Trimming shortened V by 4 bases and J by 5 bases, and 8 bases separated the two germline ends. Germline V lookup: CDR1 SGHTA, CDR2 FQGNSA. In nucleotides, the CDR3 is TGTGCCAGCAGCTCCCAGCAAACCGGGGAGCTGTTTTTT. Its translation is CASSSQQTGELFF. Full variable domain (missing parts from reference TRBV7-2 and TRBJ2-2): GAGVSQSPSNKVTEKGKDVELRCDPISGHTALYWYRQSLGQGLEFLIYFQGNSAPDKSGLPSDRFSAERTGGSVSTLTIQRTQQEDSAVYLCASSSQQTGELFFGEGSRLTVL.

The V call is TRBV12-3 or TRBV12-4, the J call TRBJ2-1; TRBD2 matches at 10 bases. V lost 2 bases and J lost 5; bases outside the gene matches: 3. The CDR3 loop spans 15 amino acids. The CDR3 coding sequence is TGTGCCAGCAGTTTACAACTAGCGGGGAACAATGAGCAGTTCTTC. The encoded protein is CASSLQLAGNNEQFF.

This clonotype was seen only a few times. The chain is built from TRBV10-3 and TRBJ2-7; D may be TRBD1 (5 bases). With 8 bases removed from V and 6 bases from J, the gap between germline ends came to 20 bases. CDR1 ENHRY and CDR2 SYGVKD come from the germline V gene. The CDR3 consists of 14 residues. As DNA, the CDR3 is TGTGCCATCCGGATGGCCGAAAGGGGCCCCGAGCAGTACTTC. Amino acid sequence: CAIRMAERGPEQYF.

The J gene is TRBJ2-2, the V gene TRBV29-1; 14 positions match TRBD2. V was pared by 6 bases and J by 3 bases, with 9 bases of the junction left unmatched. Germline V gene data show CDR1 as SQVTM and CDR2 as ANQGSEA. The CDR3 consists of 17 residues. Here the CDR3 reads CSVQGTSGSSDTGELFF. Written as DNA, the CDR3 is TGCAGCGTCCAGGGGACTAGCGGGAGTAGCGACACCGGGGAGCTGTTTTTT.

This chain uses TRBV19 with TRBJ1-5; D is perhaps TRBD1 (6 bases). Germline V gene lookup returns CDR1 LNHDA and CDR2 SQIVND (reference sequence). V lost 1 base to trimming and J lost 0 bases, with 13 bases between them. This CDR3 comprises 17 residues. DNA for the CDR3: TGTGCCAGTAGTATAGGGGCAGGGGCCTATAGCAATCAGCCCCAGCATTTT. Its translation is CASSIGAGAYSNQPQHF.

The chain joins TRBV6-2 or TRBV6-3 to TRBJ2-1; 9 bases fit TRBD2. Looked up from germline, CDR1 is MNHEY and CDR2 is SVGEGT. Trimming removed 6 bases from V and 0 bases from J; junction bases left unmatched: 9. This CDR3 region has 17 residues. CDR3 nucleotides: TGTGCCAGCAGGCAGTCTAGCGGGACTTTCTCCTACAATGAGCAGTTCTTC. It specifies CASRQSSGTFSYNEQFF.

This chain uses TRBV7-2 with TRBJ2-7; D is ambiguous. Germline-derived CDR1 and CDR2 are SGHTA and FQGNSA. Trimming removed 2 bases at V and 6 bases at J, with 8 bases between. The CDR3 is made up of 12 amino acids. The DNA of the CDR3 is TGTGCCAGCAGCTTAAGGCTCGGCGAGCAGTACTTC. Protein sequence: CASSLRLGEQYF.